The clone carrying this T cell receptor (beta chain) was detected a few times. TCRdb reprocessed the 5' RACE reads with MiXCR, giving one entry per CDR3 protein. The repertoire has about 64,000 distinct CDR3 sequences, around a fifth of them found once; the top ten carry under 3.5%. This sequence originates from a female donor with breast cancer. The sample was memory CD4+ T cells sorted from a lymph node. The subset: memory CD4+ T cells, CD4+CD45RO+CD25-.

The CDR3 DNA is TGCGCCAGCAGCTTGAGAGTGACAGGGGGACGGACAGATACGCAGTATTTT. Encoded protein: CASSLRVTGGRTDTQYF. V gene TRBV5-1 combines with J gene TRBJ2-3; TRBD1 aligns across 9 bases. Trimming took 1 base from V and 3 from J; bases not matched to a gene: 9. Germline CDR1 is SGHRS and CDR2 is YFSETQ. There are 17 residues in the CDR3. The full variable domain, with the rest looked up from reference TRBV5-1 and TRBJ2-3, is KAGVTQTPRYLIKTRGQQVTLSCSPISGHRSVSWYQQTPGQGLQFLFEYFSETQRNKGNFPGRFSGRQFSNSRSEMNVSTLELGDSALYLCASSLRVTGGRTDTQYFGPGTRLTVL.